The present T cell receptor (beta chain) was sequenced within a study of T cell clones after liver transplantation. Overall study: Subjects received no induction therapy and standard immunosuppression until randomization at 12-24 months post-transplant.

Sequencing used immunoSEQ multiplex PCR; TCRdb keeps in-frame clones, though not all of them. The data contain fewer than 85,000 clones, approximately 82% of them singletons. Concerning this clone: Its antigen is undetermined.

CDR1 is SGHRS and CDR2 is YFSETQ in the germline V gene. V was clipped by 4 bases and J by 6 bases, with 20 bases between them. This CDR3 region has 15 residues. Study-wide results and caveats: The donor-reactive repertoire was only partly measurable in two subjects, lacking donor cells.

Source: CD4+ T cells from blood, taken at the 22-month timepoint. The TCR comes from a human patient who received a liver transplant. Some T cells may be transferred from the graft donor. This rearrangement joins TRBV5-1 to TRBJ2-7; no clear D. CDR3 residues: CASSPTGPTVGEQYF. CDR3 nucleotides: TGCGCCAGCAGCCCTACCGGGCCTACAGTAGGCGAGCAGTACTTC.